The 22 T cell receptor beta chains given below trace back to one sample, sequenced in a study of OX40 agonist ivuxolimab in advanced cancers. TCRdb's table, derived via immunoSEQ multiplex PCR, lists solely in-frame clones and lacks some. The sample holds 65,000 to 80,000 clones, 80% to 90% seen once. This specimen consisted of CD4+ or CD8+ T cells sorted from blood, obtained in a trial of the OX40 agonist ivuxolimab. Receptor source: an adult with an advanced solid tumor such as melanoma, head and neck, liver or kidney cancer.

This clone qualifies as medium-sized. The V gene is TRBV9, the J gene TRBJ2-7, with TRBD1 matching over 10 bases. The CDR3 is 15 amino acids. Germline CDR1 SGDLS, CDR2 YYNGEE. J was trimmed by 5 bases and V by 0 bases; bases with no gene match: 5. The CDR3 DNA reads as TGTGCCAGCAGCGTAGAGGGACAGGGGAGGAACGAGCAGTACTTC. Its protein is CASSVEGQGRNEQYF.

In its sample, this clone was seen once. The chain carries TRBV11-3 and TRBJ2-1; TRBD2 aligns across 7 bases. This CDR3 region has 14 residues. Looked up from germline, CDR1 is SGHNT and CDR2 is YENEEA. After removal of 1 base from V and 6 bases from J, the junction contained 3 bases not matched to a gene. The DNA of the CDR3 is TGTGCCAGCAGCTTAGGTCGGGGGGTCAATGAGCAGTTCTTC. Its protein is CASSLGRGVNEQFF.

V gene TRBV7-2 combines with J gene TRBJ2-7; TRBD1 matches at 11 bases. CDR1 SGHTA and CDR2 FQGNSA come from the germline V gene. The CDR3 totals 18 residues. Losses at the gene ends were 1 base for V and 5 bases for J; bases not matched to a gene: 13. CDR3 sequence reads: CASSLGTGGGYWRNEQYF. DNA of the CDR3: TGTGCCAGCAGCTTAGGGACAGGGGGCGGCTATTGGAGGAACGAGCAGTACTTC.

With regard to this clone: This same CDR3 is encoded by further DNA sequences in the sample. The chain carries TRBV4-3 and TRBJ2-5; the match to TRBD2 covers 9 bases. CDR1 LGHNA and CDR2 YSLEER come from the germline V gene. J gave up 5 bases and V 1 base, and 8 bases lay outside the gene matches. The CDR3 length is 16 residues. DNA for the CDR3: TGCGCCAGCAGCCAAGTGGCTAGCGGGATGGATGAGACCCAGTACTTC. Its translation is CASSQVASGMDETQYF.

This clone occurred a few times. The chain joins TRBV5-1 to TRBJ1-3, with TRBD1 as a possible D gene (5 bases). V was trimmed by 5 bases and J by 0 bases, leaving 9 bases between them. This CDR3 spans 14 amino acids. Germline assignment: CDR1 SGHRS and CDR2 YFSETQ. As DNA, the CDR3 is TGCGCCAGCAGAGAGGGGCTCTCTGGAAACACCATATATTTT. It is translated as CASREGLSGNTIYF.

The CDR3 spells CASSSFSGAGGNEQFF. CDR3 in DNA: TGCGCCAGCAGCTCCTTTAGCGGGGCTGGAGGGAATGAGCAGTTCTTC. The rearrangement joins TRBV5-1 to TRBJ2-1; 8 bases map to TRBD2. V trimming: 3 bases; J trimming: 7 bases; junction bases outside the gene matches: 12. CDR1 is SGHRS and CDR2 is YFSETQ in the germline V gene. CDR3 length equals 16 residues.

This clone was seen more than once but under ten times. This chain uses TRBV28 with TRBJ1-1; D is uncertain. The V end lost 7 bases, the J end lost 0 bases, and 3 bases lay between the germline ends. The CDR3 contains 11 residues. CDR1 MDHEN and CDR2 SYDVKM come from the germline V gene. The CDR3 is CASTMNTEAFF. The CDR3 DNA sequence: TGTGCCAGCACAATGAACACTGAAGCTTTCTTT.

V usage is TRBV18 and J usage is TRBJ2-5; D is possibly TRBD2 (6 bases). The CDR3 spans 15 residues. Germline CDR1 KGHSH, CDR2 LQKENI. V lost 5 bases to trimming and J lost 2 bases, with 15 bases between them. This chain's CDR3 is CASSEGFAGQETQYF. CDR3 nucleotide sequence: TGTGCCAGCTCAGAGGGGTTTGCGGGGCAAGAGACCCAGTACTTC.

This chain connects TRBV7-2 to TRBJ2-6; 9 nucleotides line up with TRBD2. This CDR3 has 17 amino acids. The J segment lost 4 bases and the V segment lost 3 bases, leaving 7 bases of the junction unmatched. Germline CDR1 reads SGHTA; CDR2 reads FQGNSA. DNA of the CDR3: TGTGCCAGCAGCTTTGGCGGGGGGGCCTCAGGGGCCAACGTCCTGACTTTC. Its protein is CASSFGGGASGANVLTF. Together with reference TRBV7-2 and TRBJ2-6, the CDR3 gives the full variable domain: GAGVSQSPSNKVTEKGKDVELRCDPISGHTALYWYRQSLGQGLEFLIYFQGNSAPDKSGLPSDRFSAERTGGSVSTLTIQRTQQEDSAVYLCASSFGGGASGANVLTFGAGSRLTVL.

The rearrangement links TRBV5-6 to TRBJ2-1, with 9 positions matching TRBD2. Looked up from germline, CDR1 is SGHDT and CDR2 is YYEEEE. This CDR3 spans 16 amino acids. V was pared by 0 bases and J by 6 bases, with 7 bases of the junction left unmatched. DNA for the CDR3: TGTGCCAGCAGCTTGGTGGTGACTAGCGGATTCAATGAGCAGTTCTTC. It specifies CASSLVVTSGFNEQFF.

This chain uses TRBV5-1 with TRBJ1-1; D is possibly TRBD1 (5 bases). The germline V gene has CDR1 SGHRS and CDR2 YFSETQ. The V end lost 4 bases, the J end lost 0 bases, and 16 bases lay between the germline ends. The CDR3 has 16 residues. CDR3 DNA: TGCGCCAGCAGCCCCCCCTCGACGGACATGAACACTGAAGCTTTCTTT. Residues: CASSPPSTDMNTEAFF.

CDR3 sequence reads: CASSPTGWKLFF. The CDR3 DNA is TGTGCCAGCAGCCCCACCGGTTGGAAACTGTTTTTT. V and J are TRBV7-8 and TRBJ1-4, with D unresolved. Trimming pared 5 bases from V and 11 bases from J, leaving 12 bases between. This CDR3 is built from 12 residues. Germline lookup yields CDR1 SGHVS and CDR2 FQNEAQ.

This chain connects TRBV5-1 to TRBJ2-5, with D possibly being TRBD2 (5 bases). The length of the CDR3 is 15 residues. The germline V gene has CDR1 SGHRS and CDR2 YFSETQ. V was pared by 2 bases and J by 1 base, with 12 bases between. Written as DNA, the CDR3 is TGCGCCAGCAGCTTCCCAACTAGTTCCCAAGAGACCCAGTACTTC. Its translation is CASSFPTSSQETQYF.

The chain is built from TRBV6-4 and TRBJ1-6; D possibly corresponds to TRBD1 (5 bases). CDR1 is MRHNA, CDR2 SNTAGT, per germline. The CDR3 is 14 amino acids. The V and J ends lost 2 bases and 4 bases respectively, with 6 bases between them. CDR3 DNA: TGTGCCAGCAGTGACGGGACTTATAATTCACCCCTCCACTTT. Protein: CASSDGTYNSPLHF.

This clone was counted once. The chain couples TRBV4-2 to TRBJ2-2, with 8 bases fitting TRBD1. The ends lost 5 bases at V and 1 base at J; junction bases unmatched: 9. The V gene's germline CDR1 is LGHNA and CDR2 YNFKEQ. The CDR3 consists of 17 residues. This chain's CDR3 is CASSSSQGAMNTGELFF. The CDR3 coding sequence is TGTGCCAGCAGCTCCTCCCAGGGGGCAATGAACACCGGGGAGCTGTTTTTT.

V gene TRBV29-1 combines with J gene TRBJ2-1; TRBD2 might be the D (6 bases). Looked up from germline, CDR1 is SQVTM and CDR2 is ANQGSEA. Trimming took 7 bases from V and 4 from J, leaving 17 bases between them. There are 14 residues in the CDR3. The CDR3 DNA is TGCAGCGCCGTGGTAGCTCTAGCGTACAATGAGCAGTTCTTC. It specifies CSAVVALAYNEQFF.

The sample holds one count of this clone. The chain joins TRBV5-1 to TRBJ1-2; the D is unclear. The germline V gene has CDR1 SGHRS and CDR2 YFSETQ. Trimming stripped 0 bases from V and 3 bases from J, with 12 bases between. CDR3 size: 15 residues. The CDR3 is CASSLGQAFDYGYTF. The CDR3 DNA sequence: TGCGCCAGCAGCTTGGGGCAGGCCTTTGACTATGGCTACACCTTC.

In DNA form, the CDR3 reads TGTGCCGTTGAGGGCAATGGGAATGAAAAACTGTTTTTT. This codes for CAVEGNGNEKLFF. J is TRBJ1-4 and V is TRBV28; D is ambiguous. CDR1 MDHEN and CDR2 SYDVKM come from the germline V gene. The CDR3 totals 13 residues. Trimming stripped 11 bases from V and 5 bases from J, with 15 bases between.

The J gene is TRBJ2-1, the V gene TRBV4-2; TRBD1 aligns across 7 bases. Germline assignment: CDR1 LGHNA and CDR2 YNFKEQ. This CDR3 contains 14 residues. Unmatched junction bases numbered 2, after V lost 4 bases and J lost 2 bases. CDR3 nucleotide sequence: TGTGCCAGCAGCCCGGGACAGACCTACAATGAGCAGTTCTTC. It encodes CASSPGQTYNEQFF.

The genes are TRBV5-1 and TRBJ1-2, with unresolved D. CDR1 is SGHRS and CDR2 is YFSETQ in the germline V gene. The CDR3 sequence is 14 residues long. V was trimmed by 4 bases and J by 3 bases, leaving 13 bases between them. The CDR3 region has the DNA TGCGCCAGCAGCCAGGACGGAGCCGACTATGGCTACACCTTC. Translating it yields CASSQDGADYGYTF.

The chain is built from TRBV7-6 and TRBJ2-5, with unresolved D. The germline V gene has CDR1 SGHVS and CDR2 FNYEAQ. V lost 5 bases and J 5 bases, leaving 18 bases between the germline ends. This CDR3 has 15 amino acids. The CDR3 loop is CASSQADSSGETQYF. CDR3 nucleotides: TGTGCCAGCAGCCAAGCCGACTCTTCCGGGGAGACCCAGTACTTC.

The chain employs TRBV2 and TRBJ1-5; D unresolved. The V gene's germline CDR1 is SNHLY and CDR2 FYNNEI. CDR3 size: 13 residues. Trimming removed 9 bases at V and 4 bases at J, with 13 bases between. This CDR3 is CASRTDNNQPQHF. CDR3 nucleotide sequence: TGTGCCAGTAGGACCGACAATAATCAGCCCCAGCATTTT.